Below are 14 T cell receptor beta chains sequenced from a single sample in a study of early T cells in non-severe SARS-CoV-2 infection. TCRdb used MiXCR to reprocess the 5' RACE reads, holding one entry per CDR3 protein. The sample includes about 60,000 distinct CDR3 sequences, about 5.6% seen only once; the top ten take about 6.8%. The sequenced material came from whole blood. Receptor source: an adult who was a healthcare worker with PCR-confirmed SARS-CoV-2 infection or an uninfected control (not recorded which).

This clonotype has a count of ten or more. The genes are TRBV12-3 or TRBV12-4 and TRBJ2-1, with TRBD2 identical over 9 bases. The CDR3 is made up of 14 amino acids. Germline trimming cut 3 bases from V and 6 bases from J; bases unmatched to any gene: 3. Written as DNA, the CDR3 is TGTGCCAGCAGTTTTCCTAGCGGGACCAATGAGCAGTTCTTC. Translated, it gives CASSFPSGTNEQFF.

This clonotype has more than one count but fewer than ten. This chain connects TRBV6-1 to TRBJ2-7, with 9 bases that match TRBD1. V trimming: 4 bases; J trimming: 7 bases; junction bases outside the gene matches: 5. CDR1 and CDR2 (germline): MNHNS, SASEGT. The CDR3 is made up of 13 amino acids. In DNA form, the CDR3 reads TGTGCCAGCAGTGTACTGACAGGGGGTGAGCAGTACTTC. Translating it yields CASSVLTGGEQYF.

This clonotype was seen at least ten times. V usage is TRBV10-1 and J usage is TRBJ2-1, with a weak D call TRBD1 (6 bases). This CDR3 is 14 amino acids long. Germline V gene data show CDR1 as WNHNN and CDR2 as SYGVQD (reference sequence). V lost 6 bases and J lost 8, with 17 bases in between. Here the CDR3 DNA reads TGCGCCAGCAGCGAAGGGGGTTTGAAGGATGAGCAGTTCTTC. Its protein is CASSEGGLKDEQFF.

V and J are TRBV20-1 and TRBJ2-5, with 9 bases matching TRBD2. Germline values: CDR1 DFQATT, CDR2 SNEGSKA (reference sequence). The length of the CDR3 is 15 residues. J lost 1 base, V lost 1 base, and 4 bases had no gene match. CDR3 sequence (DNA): TGCAGTGCTAGAGCGGAGCGGGGGGCCCAAGAGACCCAGTACTTC. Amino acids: CSARAERGAQETQYF.

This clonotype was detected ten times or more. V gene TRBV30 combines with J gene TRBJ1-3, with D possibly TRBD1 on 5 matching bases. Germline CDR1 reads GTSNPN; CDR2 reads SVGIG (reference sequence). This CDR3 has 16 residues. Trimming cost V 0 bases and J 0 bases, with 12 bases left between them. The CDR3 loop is CAWSVRAGSSGNTIYF. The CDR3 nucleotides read TGTGCCTGGAGTGTACGTGCAGGGAGCTCTGGAAACACCATATATTTT.

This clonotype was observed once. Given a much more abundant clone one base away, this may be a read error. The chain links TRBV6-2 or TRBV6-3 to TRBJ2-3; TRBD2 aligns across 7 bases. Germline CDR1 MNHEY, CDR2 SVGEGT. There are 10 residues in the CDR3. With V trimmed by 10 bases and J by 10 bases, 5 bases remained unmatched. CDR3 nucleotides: TGTGCCACCACCCGGGGGGCGCAGTATTTT. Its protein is CATTRGAQYF.

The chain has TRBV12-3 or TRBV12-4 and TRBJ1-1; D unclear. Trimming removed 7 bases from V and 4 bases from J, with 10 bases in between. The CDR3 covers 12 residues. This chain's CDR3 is CASTRRGTEAFF. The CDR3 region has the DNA TGTGCCAGCACCCGAAGAGGCACTGAAGCTTTCTTT.

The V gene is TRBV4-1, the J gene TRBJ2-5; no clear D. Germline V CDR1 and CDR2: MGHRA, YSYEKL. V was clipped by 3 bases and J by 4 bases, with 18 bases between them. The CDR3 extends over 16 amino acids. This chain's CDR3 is CASSHSPDRGGETQYF. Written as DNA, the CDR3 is TGCGCCAGCAGCCATTCCCCGGACCGCGGTGGAGAGACCCAGTACTTC.

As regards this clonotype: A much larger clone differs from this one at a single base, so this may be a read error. As DNA, the CDR3 is TGTGCCAATGCCGCACAGGGCGGTTCCTACGAGCAGTACTTC. Translated: CANAAQGGSYEQYF. The rearrangement links TRBV6-6 to TRBJ2-7, with D possibly being TRBD1 (6 bases). The length of the CDR3 is 14 residues. Germline-derived CDR1 and CDR2 are MNHNY and SVGAGI (reference sequence). With 10 bases removed from V and 1 base from J, the gap between germline ends came to 17 bases.

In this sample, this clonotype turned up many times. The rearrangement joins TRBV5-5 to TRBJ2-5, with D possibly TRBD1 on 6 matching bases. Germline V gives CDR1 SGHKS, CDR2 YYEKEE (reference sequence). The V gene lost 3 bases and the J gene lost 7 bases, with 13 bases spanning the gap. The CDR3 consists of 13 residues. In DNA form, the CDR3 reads TGTGCCAGCAGCTCTCAGCAACAGGGGACCCAGTACTTC. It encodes CASSSQQQGTQYF.

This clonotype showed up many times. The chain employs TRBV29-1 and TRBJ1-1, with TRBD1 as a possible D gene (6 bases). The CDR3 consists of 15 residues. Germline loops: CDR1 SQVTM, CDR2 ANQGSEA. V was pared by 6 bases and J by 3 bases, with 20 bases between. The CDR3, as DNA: TGCAGCGTCCCTCGTCAGGGGCTGGAGTACACTGAAGCTTTCTTT. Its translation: CSVPRQGLEYTEAFF.

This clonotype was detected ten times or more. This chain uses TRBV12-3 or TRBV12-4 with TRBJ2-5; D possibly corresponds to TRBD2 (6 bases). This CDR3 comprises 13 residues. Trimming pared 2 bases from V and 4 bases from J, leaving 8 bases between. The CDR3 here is CASSLSGVETQYF. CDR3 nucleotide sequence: TGTGCCAGCAGTTTATCGGGGGTAGAGACCCAGTACTTC.

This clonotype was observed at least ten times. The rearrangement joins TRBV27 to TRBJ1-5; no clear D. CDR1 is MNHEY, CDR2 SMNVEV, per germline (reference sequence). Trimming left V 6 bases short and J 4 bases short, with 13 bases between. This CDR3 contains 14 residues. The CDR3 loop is CASSGVGKNQPQHF. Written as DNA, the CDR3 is TGTGCCAGCAGCGGTGTGGGAAAGAATCAGCCCCAGCATTTT.

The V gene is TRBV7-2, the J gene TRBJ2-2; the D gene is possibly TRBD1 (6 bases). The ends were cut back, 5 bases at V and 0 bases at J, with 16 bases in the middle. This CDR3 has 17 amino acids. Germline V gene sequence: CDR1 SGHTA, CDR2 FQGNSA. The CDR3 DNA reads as TGTGCCAGCAGCGCAGGGGCTGGGACAACGAACACCGGGGAGCTGTTTTTT. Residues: CASSAGAGTTNTGELFF. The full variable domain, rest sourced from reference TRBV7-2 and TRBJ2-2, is GAGVSQSPSNKVTEKGKDVELRCDPISGHTALYWYRQSLGQGLEFLIYFQGNSAPDKSGLPSDRFSAERTGGSVSTLTIQRTQQEDSAVYLCASSAGAGTTNTGELFFGEGSRLTVL.